The clone carrying this T cell receptor beta chain has at least ten counts. Antigen unknown. In TCRdb, the 5' RACE reads were re-called with MiXCR into one record per CDR3 protein. This table has 200,000 to 250,000 distinct CDR3 sequences, 9.5% appearing once. The source of the sample is a study of T-cell memory formation after mild COVID-19. Whole-study context: TCR clusters were mostly confined to one donor each.

The CDR3 covers 13 residues. Germline lookup yields CDR1 LNHNV and CDR2 YYDKDF (reference sequence). V dropped 0 bases and J dropped 3 bases, with 6 bases sitting between them. Broader study findings: While clones contracting from day 15 to 85 were balanced between CD4 and CD8, later expanders leaned CD4+. Memory from before infection featured some responding clones, which suggests cross-reactive memory joined.

The receptor was isolated from a man aged 18 to 29 who had mild COVID-19 (a few samples of this study predate the infection). Cell type and time point are not known. The chain couples TRBV15 to TRBJ2-7; D is undetermined. Sequencing input: PBMCs or a T cell subset sorted from them (not recorded which). The CDR3 sequence: CATSRDRNYEQYV. CDR3 sequence (DNA): TGTGCCACCAGCAGAGACCGCAACTACGAGCAGTACGTC.